The T cell receptor beta chain under discussion was sequenced for a study of T cell responses to AZD1222 COVID-19 vaccine (dated by TCRdb to about 2021). Regarding the complete study: Because spike-specific TCR depth and breadth did not differ between the two schedules, AZD1222 recipients who got a second dose at roughly 4 weeks were pooled with those who got a second dose at roughly 12 weeks. TCR sequencing was performed for approximately 240 trial participants, of whom 207 were given two doses of AZD1222 and approximately 25 were given two doses of MenACWY control vaccine. Trial participants were enrolled by age into subgroups of 18-55, 56-69 and 70-plus years, and around 140, 26 and 57 TCR-sequenced participants, respectively, were included in these subgroups.

The CDR3 regions of human TCRbeta chains were analyzed by immunosequencing. Turning to the authors' computational methods: Repertoire TCRs were matched against a reference library of SARS-CoV-2-specific TCRs generated with the MIRA antigen-specificity platform. Breadth was defined as the fraction of unique TCRs that were SARS-CoV-2-associated, and depth was defined as the fraction of total T cells that were SARS-CoV-2-associated. Using the MIRA data, each spike-specific TCR was assigned both to the spike region to which the TCR was reactive and to a CD4 or CD8 class. Log10-transformed breadth and depth values were compared by one-way ANOVA with Sidak's multiple comparisons tests. The source is immuneACCESS, and TCRdb retained only in-frame sequences with V and J called. Part of the clones is not carried over; for the studies checked, unresolved V genes explain less than half of this, and the remainder is unexplained. V, J and clone size were drawn from that table, and D and trimming were deduced from the DNA. The table for this sample lists about 160,000 clones; 90% to 95% of them were counted only once. The ten largest account for under 2.5% of the sample.

To note about this clone: Its target antigen remains unknown. No much larger clone is present one base from it, and per-base qualities are unavailable.

The study at large found these results: Participants were mostly white British and included more females than males, and it was suggested by the authors that clonal diversity may have been underestimated. Because no samples from the day 14 peak response were available, repertoires could be characterized only after the peak T cell response. After two AZD1222 doses, spike-specific TCR breadth and depth were significantly higher than at day 0 and than in MenACWY recipients. Epitopes outside the regions mutated in the B.1.351 and B.1.1.7 variants were reportedly recognized by nearly half of the unique spike-specific TCRs. Vaccine-associated CD4 TCRs spanned the whole spike protein, with dominant responses in regions 160-218 and 743-854. Only a handful of AZD1222 recipients were SARS-CoV-2 seropositive at baseline, limiting conclusions about previously exposed vaccinees. The 56-69-year group was small, and its depth increase did not reach significance, likely because of low power.

From the cysteine through the phenylalanine, the CDR3 covers 11 amino acids. The kept DNA is CDR3 alone, 33 bases in frame from the first base. V loses 3 bases of germline sequence and J loses 7 bases, and the interval between the two ends is 6 bases. For CDR1 and CDR2, the germline V gene lists WSHSY and SAAADI. What the time point label conveys for this sample: baseline before first vaccination. The vaccinee samples were drawn from two UK trials, COV001 and COV002, one of which was a single-blind randomized controlled phase 2/3 trial testing AZD1222 (ChAdOx1 nCoV-19) in healthy adults. Trial participant PBMC samples were collected at day 0 and day 28 after the second dose for TCRbeta chain sequencing.

Here the sequenced sample was peripheral blood, taken on day 0 of AZD1222 vaccination. The sequence came from an adult in good health. Recombination connected TRBV10-2 to TRBJ1-1; no D gene can be assigned with confidence. The nucleotides are TGCGCCAGCAGTGATGCGGTTGAAGCTTTCTTT. The translation is CASSDAVEAFF.